This T cell receptor (beta chain) was captured in a study of blood T cell repertoires in COVID-19. V lost 2 bases and J lost 7, with 12 bases in between. CDR1 is GTSNPN and CDR2 is SVGIG in the germline V gene (reference sequence). The CDR3 spans 13 residues. TCRdb's copy holds only in-frame clones and misses some; the assay was immunoSEQ multiplex PCR. Of fewer than 90,000 clones detected, approximately 86% appear once; the ten largest clones hold around 16%. The sequenced sample consisted of peripheral blood. The gene calls are TRBV30 and TRBJ1-5, with D hard to call. The TCR originated in a male donor with acute or convalescent COVID-19. This chain's CDR3 is CAWSSGIGQPQHF. CDR3 nucleotides: TGTGCCTGGAGTTCAGGCATTGGACAGCCCCAGCATTTT.